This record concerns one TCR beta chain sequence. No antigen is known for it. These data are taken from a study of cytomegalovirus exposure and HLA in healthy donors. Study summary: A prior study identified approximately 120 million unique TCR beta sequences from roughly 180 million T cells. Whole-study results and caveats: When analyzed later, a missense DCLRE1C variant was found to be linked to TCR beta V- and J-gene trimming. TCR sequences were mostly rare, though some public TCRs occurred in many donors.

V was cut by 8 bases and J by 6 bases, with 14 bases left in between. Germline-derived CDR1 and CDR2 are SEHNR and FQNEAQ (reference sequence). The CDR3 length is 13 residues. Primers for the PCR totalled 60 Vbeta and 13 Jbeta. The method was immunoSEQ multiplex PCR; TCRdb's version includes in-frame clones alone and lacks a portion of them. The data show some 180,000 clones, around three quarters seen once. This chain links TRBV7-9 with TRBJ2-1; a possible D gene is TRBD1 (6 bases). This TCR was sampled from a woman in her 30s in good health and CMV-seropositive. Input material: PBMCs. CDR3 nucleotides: TGTGCCAGCCAGGGGCCCGGGGTCAATGAGCAGTTCTTC. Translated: CASQGPGVNEQFF.